A selection of T cell receptor beta chains follows, all from one sample in a study of blood T cells in healthy people across ages. A single record per CDR3 protein comes from TCRdb applying MiXCR to the 5' RACE reads. The table lists approximately 820,000 distinct CDR3 sequences, roughly 44% of them singletons. Sequenced material: blood. The receptor set was obtained from a man aged 60 to 69 in good health. Both conserved end residues are part of each CDR3. A D gene is named only where the DNA matches it firmly. Rows give clone size only sometimes, using once, few, many, or a class for an expanded clone.

v_call	clone_size	d_call	j_call	cdr3_nt	cdr3_aa
TRBV6-2/TRBV6-3	.	.	TRBJ2-7	TGTGCCAGCAGTTACTCTACAGGGACCGGATACGAGCAGTACTTC	CASSYSTGTGYEQYF
TRBV10-3	few	.	TRBJ2-6	TGTGCCATCAGTGAGTCAGGGACTGGGGCCAACGTCCTGACTTTC	CAISESGTGANVLTF
TRBV6-2/TRBV6-3	.	.	TRBJ1-2	TGTGCCGTGAAGGTAGGAACCTATGGCTACACCTTC	CAVKVGTYGYTF
TRBV9	few	TRBD1	TRBJ2-5	TGTGCCAGCAGCGAGCGACAGGGGAGCTTCGGAGAGACCCAGTACTTC	CASSERQGSFGETQYF
TRBV11-3	.	.	TRBJ1-2	TGTGCCAGCAGCTTAGATCTGGCCTATGGCTACACCTTC	CASSLDLAYGYTF
TRBV25-1	.	TRBD1	TRBJ2-1	TGTGCCAGCAGTGAATATGGGACAGGGTCGAATGAGCAGTTCTTC	CASSEYGTGSNEQFF
TRBV9	.	TRBD2	TRBJ2-3	TGTGCCAGCAGCCCCCGGGGTAGCGGGGGGGCACGCGGCACAGATACGCAGTATTTT	CASSPRGSGGARGTDTQYF
TRBV4-3	many	.	TRBJ2-7	TGCGCCAGCAGCCAGGTTCGGGCAGACTCCTACGAGCAGTACTTC	CASSQVRADSYEQYF
TRBV9	.	.	TRBJ1-2	TGTGCCAGCAGCGTAGCTACGGGGCAGGGGAACTATGGCCACACCTTC	CASSVATGQGNYGHTF
TRBV27	many	TRBD1	TRBJ2-5	TGTGCCAGCAGTTCCGGGACAGGAAGCGCGGAGACCCAGTACTTC	CASSSGTGSAETQYF
TRBV11-3	.	.	TRBJ2-7	TGTGCCAGCAGCTCCAGCTTTACCGCTATTGGACACTACAATGAGCAGTACTTC	CASSSSFTAIGHYNEQYF
TRBV2	.	.	TRBJ1-2	TGTGCCGGCAGTGCGGACAGAAACTATGGCTACACCTTC	CAGSADRNYGYTF
TRBV10-3	many	.	TRBJ2-7	TGTGCCATCAGTGGCGGGTTAGGGTACGAGCAGTACTTC	CAISGGLGYEQYF
TRBV20-1	.	TRBD2	TRBJ2-7	TGCAGTGCTAGAGATCAAGGGTCCCGTGGTAGCGGGGGGTACGGGCAGTACTTC	CSARDQGSRGSGGYGQYF
TRBV7-2	.	.	TRBJ1-2	TGTGCCAGCAGCCCCCAAGGGACTAACTATGGCTACACCTTC	CASSPQGTNYGYTF
TRBV20-1	.	TRBD1	TRBJ2-7	TGCAGTGCTAGTAAAAACAGGGGTTCCTACGAGCAGTACTTC	CSASKNRGSYEQYF
TRBV6-2/TRBV6-3	many	.	TRBJ1-5	TGTGCCAGCAGCCCCGGAGGAACGGGCAATCAGCCCCAGCATTTT	CASSPGGTGNQPQHF
TRBV29-1	.	.	TRBJ1-4	TGCAGCGTTGGCGGCCGCGCAAATGAAAAACTGTTTTTT	CSVGGRANEKLFF
TRBV6-5	.	.	TRBJ1-4	TGTGCCAGCAGTTACTCGGGAGGGAAGGGTAATGAAAAACTGGTTTTT	CASSYSGGKGNEKLVF
TRBV6-1	.	.	TRBJ1-1	TGTGTCAGCAGTGGTGGCCGCATGAACACTGAAGCTTTCTTT	CVSSGGRMNTEAFF
TRBV13	.	TRBD2	TRBJ2-7	TGTGCCAGCAGCGGAAGAGTAGCGGGGGGGCATACTTTAACCTACGAGCAGTACTTC	CASSGRVAGGHTLTYEQYF
TRBV7-9	.	TRBD2	TRBJ2-3	TGTGCCAGCAGCCAAGCTAGCGGGAGGGATACGCAGTATTTT	CASSQASGRDTQYF
TRBV6-5	.	TRBD1	TRBJ1-1	TGTGCCAGCAGTTCCTCGGGCATGGGACAGGGGGAACCGGAGGCTTTCTTT	CASSSSGMGQGEPEAFF
TRBV29-1	.	.	TRBJ2-1	TGCAGCGTTGGAGGCGGGGTAGGGTACCAAGAGACCCAGTTCTTC	CSVGGGVGYQETQFF
TRBV29-1	.	.	TRBJ2-5	TGCAGCGTTCCTCTTCACGGGGGAGAGACCCAGTACTTC	CSVPLHGGETQYF